The present T cell receptor (beta chain) was sequenced within a study of regulatory T cells in long-lasting Graves disease. Study-level background: The term persistent Graves' disease signified upward of 5 years on antithyroid drugs with positive TSH receptor antibodies. Study outcomes and limitations: Patients whose Graves' disease persisted exhibited lower TCR diversity than those newly diagnosed. With persistent disease, TRBV28, TRBJ1-2 and TRBJ2-5 were the favored segments. New patients shared more than 950 public clonotypes, and persistent patients shared more, with 2,741.

Only a few counts were recorded for this clonotype. Its antigen is unidentified. Its ends do not fully match the called genes, so a read error is possible. This CDR3 comprises 15 residues. CDR1 is SGHTA, CDR2 FQGNSA, per germline. HTBI primers from iRepertoire and Arm-PCR of CDR3 regions yielded the TCR beta libraries. One entry per CDR3 protein, called by TCRdb with MiXCR from the multiplex PCR reads. This repertoire shows fewer than 450,000 distinct CDR3 sequences, less than 25% found once; its top ten account for more than 20%. Time point specified: persistent/refractory GD, antithyroid drugs over 5 years with positive TRAb. Following extraction of RNA from PBMCs, that RNA was used to make the TCR library.

The clonotype originates from a female donor with Graves disease. Sequences were derived from peripheral blood mononuclear cells (PBMCs), sampled when the disease was refractory, from a patient treated with antithyroid drugs. This rearrangement joins TRBV7-2 to TRBJ2-7; 9 nucleotides agree with TRBD2. DNA of the CDR3: TGTGCCAGCAGCTCTAGCGGGACAGAGACCTACGAGCGGTACTTC. Amino acids: CASSSSGTETYERYF.